This section outlines one TCR beta chain sequence together with its context. The count of this clone is one. Its antigen remains unidentified. No much larger clonotype is one base removed from it; base qualities were not supplied. The source of the sample is a study of cytomegalovirus exposure and HLA in healthy donors (dated 2017 in TCRdb). Regarding the complete study: According to an earlier analysis of a few hundred of the donors, 200 million or so T cells yielded 117 million unique TCR beta sequences and around 280 Gb of sequence data. A later analysis re-analyzed previously published TCR beta repertoires from roughly 630 donors and added high-resolution HLA genotyping to study TCR occurrence patterns. An earlier analysis of around 640 of the donors used high-throughput TCR beta sequencing to judge whether each TCR beta V gene segment behaved as functional or pseudogenic. Donor age, sex, ethnicity and CMV serostatus were compiled together with the repertoire data. An early release that covered around 590 HLA-typed donors contained approximately 300 gigabases of sequencing data and tens of millions of unique TCR sequences. Rather than drawing on any new phenotypic data, the later analysis identified candidate immune exposures from TCR beta sequences and the way those sequences occurred across donors. The number of donors typed differed by locus, with about 629-640 for A, B, C, DRB1 and DQB1, about 500 for DQA1, about 610 for DPA1, and around 460 for DPB1. A separate validation cohort of about 110 different subjects was used in addition to the roughly 640-subject first cohort. Four or five DR-DQ haplotypes were treated as single units for association and clustering because of strong linkage in the cohort. The study profiled the T cell repertoires of under 700 subjects by immunosequencing and related them to cytomegalovirus serostatus. Genome-wide SNP genotypes for about 65% of the roughly 670 donors were used in a later genetic analysis, which treated that subset as a discovery cohort. Among approximately 370 genotyped donors of the cohort, an average of about 240,000 unique TCR beta nucleotide sequences was sequenced per donor, of which about 20% were non-productive. HLA typing covered class I and class II loci at four-digit resolution. To predict cytomegalovirus infection status, the study brought together high-throughput TCR immunosequencing, statistical association of individual TCRs with disease status, and machine learning. Among the roughly 400 genotyped donors, about 85% belonged to the genetic ancestry cluster associated with self-reported Caucasian donors. All discovery cohort repertoires had been generated using a single sequencing platform. The study aimed to test whether cataloging public T cell receptors could reveal signatures of past pathogen exposure.

The method was the immunoSEQ multiplex PCR assay. A mixture of 60 forward primers for TCR Vbeta segments and 13 reverse primers for TCR Jbeta segments was used in the multiplex PCR. The CDR3 region of rearranged TCR beta genes was amplified from genomic DNA by a multiplex PCR assay. Amplified TCR beta libraries were sequenced as 87-base-pair reads on the Illumina HiSeq System. In the original analysis: In a later analysis, around 80 million unique TCR beta chains were counted across the approximately 640 repertoires, and approximately 11 million of these chains were shared by at least two donors. To remove PCR and sequencing errors, raw reads were error-corrected and collapsed into unique sequences using a nearest-neighbor algorithm that merged closely related sequences. CDR3 sequences were aligned to IMGT reference sequences to assign V, D and J gene segments. For a sequence to be retained, at least a six-nucleotide match to both a V gene segment and a J gene segment was required. Rearrangements were classified as productive when the CDR3 lacked stop codons and remained in frame with V and J, and all other rearrangements were classified as non-productive. Following IMGT convention, CDR3 was defined as the stretch from the second conserved V-encoded cysteine up to the conserved J-encoded phenylalanine. Sequences without an unambiguous match to a single V gene segment were excluded from the earlier analysis of a few hundred of the donors. In an earlier analysis of 587 of the donors, a V segment was called functional when productive rearrangements were above 56.7%, and segregating when the standard deviation between donors exceeded 5%. A statistical classification framework was built to diagnose cytomegalovirus status from the catalog of TCR beta chain sequences. In a later analysis, V and J genes were assigned by comparing TCR nucleotide sequences against IMGT/GENE-DB human TR gene sequences. A later analysis assigned CDR3 sequences and most-parsimonious VDJ recombination scenarios with the TCRdist pipeline. In a later analysis, each TCR beta chain was defined by its CDR3 amino acid sequence together with its V-gene family, and reads lacking a unique V-gene family were excluded. A later analysis removed 500 to 600 highly shared, low-generation-probability nucleotide sequences to deal with suspected cross-contamination and a sequencing artifact. In a later analysis, a clonal expansion index was calculated for each public chain from normalized within-repertoire ranks of inferred template counts. Generation probabilities in a later analysis came from a VDJ recombination model fitted to out-of-frame rearrangements, and those results were checked against IGoR. A later analysis scored TCR-TCR, TCR-HLA and TCR-CMV co-occurrence with hypergeometric tests, applying a repertoire-size bias correction to TCR pairs. False discovery rates were estimated in a later analysis by permuting HLA or CMV assignments 20 times. In a later analysis, co-occurring TCRs were grouped with DBSCAN, and TCRdist sequence similarity was added when clustering was performed within HLA-allele-positive subsets. Repertoires with fewer than 30,000 or more than 120,000 public chains were left out of co-occurrence clustering, as were about five repertoires with anomalous nucleotide sharing. What TCRdb holds here is the immuneACCESS table cut down to in-frame rearrangements. Part of the clones is not present; checked against another copy, under half of the missing clones reflect an unresolved V gene, and the others are unexplained. That table furnishes V, J and clone size, whereas the DNA furnished D and trimming. The sample table shows about 190,000 clones, and roughly 79% are seen once. The leading ten clones occupy about 1.5% of the sample.

The paper as a whole reports these results and caveats: In both the original and validation cohorts, the classifier was reported to diagnose cytomegalovirus status with high specificity and sensitivity. Assigning TCR associations to individual alleles was difficult when HLA alleles, especially DR and DQ, strongly co-occurred. In this cohort, only TCR beta chains were sequenced, and detectable features were limited by the absence of alpha or paired-chain data. It was suggested by the authors that the approach could potentially be generalized to other disease states and immunological phenotypes. A later analysis associated about 18,000 TCR beta sequences with specific HLA alleles at a false discovery rate of 0.05. Linkage disequilibrium might explain the correlated functional status among segregating V segments, but an unknown experimental factor could not be ruled out. The earlier analysis of approximately 560 of the donors excluded approximately 17 rarely observed V segments, including chromosome 9 orphons, because counts were too low. A cluster of highly shared sequence variants was judged likely to represent a technical artifact of the sequencing pipeline. Three of the identified cytomegalovirus-associated TCR beta chains were confirmed in vitro to be specific for cytomegalovirus antigens. Immune exposure information for the cohort was limited to CMV serostatus. In a later analysis, HLA-associated TCR beta chains showed more clonal expansion and lower generation probabilities than non-associated chains that were equally common. In an earlier analysis of 587 of the donors, most TCR beta V segments appeared in productive rearrangements about 87% or about 30% of the time, broadly matching IMGT annotations. HLA typing was unavailable for some donors at each locus, so association tests used only the typed subset. A total of 150 to 200 TCR beta chains were listed by the study as associated with cytomegalovirus. Some IMGT-functional V segments, including TRBV6-2 and TRBV6-3, could not be distinguished by the 87-base-pair reads and were therefore excluded. A further reported finding was that TCR beta sequences accurately predicted the HLA-A and HLA-B alleles for most subjects in the first cohort. A later analysis found that TCR association rates varied across HLA loci, with DRB1 alleles showing the most associated TCRs and HLA-C alleles the fewest. Most TCR sequences were observed very rarely across donors, whereas some public TCRs were present in many individuals. Several of the top co-occurrence clusters appeared to be linked to parvovirus B19, influenza, CMV and Epstein-Barr virus, according to a later analysis. According to a later genetic analysis, donors in an Asian-associated ancestry cluster had fewer N-insertions in productive TCRs than the roughly 700-donor mean. Sequencing depth was assumed to be roughly uniform across donors in the presence/absence analyses, though that assumption may not hold. V-gene and J-gene trimming of TCR beta chains was associated with a missense DCLRE1C variant in a later genetic analysis, and the association was replicated in an independent cohort. A later analysis found that most CMV-associated TCR beta chains appeared HLA-restricted, with HLA associations seemingly driven largely by CMV exposure.

CDR1 and CDR2 were assigned from the germline V gene as SGHRS and YFSETQ. The germline V end is reduced by 4 bases and the J end by 0 bases; junction bases left unmatched: 14. The CDR3 numbers 18 residues from cysteine through phenylalanine. The DNA shown is the 54-base CDR3, in frame from base 1. The cohort was made up of 650 to 700 healthy bone marrow donors. At the time of sampling, every cohort member was nominally healthy, though immune exposures that went unrecorded were likely present. The donor was CMV seronegative and belonged to the group of approximately 320 seronegative cohort members. A peripheral blood sample was collected from each donor, and TCR beta sequencing was performed on peripheral blood mononuclear cells. The Qiagen DNeasy Blood Extraction Kit was used to extract genomic DNA from the blood cell samples.

The sequence links TRBV5-1 to TRBJ1-2; 8 junctional bases match TRBD1. Sequencing was carried out using PBMCs. The clonotype originates from a woman between 18 and 30 years old in good health and CMV-seronegative. The DNA reads TGCGCCAGCAGCGACCACCCAGGGGGCAGGAGAACTAACTATGGCTACACCTTC. This translates into CASSDHPGGRRTNYGYTF.